This T cell receptor (beta chain) is drawn from a study of cytomegalovirus exposure and HLA in healthy donors. At the level of the study: Around 81% of several hundred genotyped donors fell in the Caucasian-associated ancestry cluster.

This clone was detected a few times. The antigen is undetermined. Both 60 Vbeta primers and 13 Jbeta primers went into the PCR. Generated by immunoSEQ multiplex PCR, the TCRdb table keeps only in-frame clones and is missing some. The sample carries 240,000 or so clones, approximately 81% recorded once. The CDR3 length is 14 residues. V gave up 0 bases and J gave up 6 bases; unmatched junction bases: 2. Germline-derived CDR1 and CDR2 are SGHDT and YYEEEE. Study-wide points: Later analysis suggested most CMV-associated TCR beta chains were HLA-restricted. When a later analysis compared HLA-associated TCR beta chains with equally common others, the HLA-associated chains turned out to be more clonally expanded and to have lower generation probabilities. According to the study, about 180 TCR beta chains were cytomegalovirus-associated.

Sequenced input: PBMCs. This chain joins TRBV5-6 and TRBJ1-5; the match to TRBD1 covers 8 bases. The sequence was collected from a woman aged 55-70 years in good health and CMV-seropositive. The chain's CDR3 is CASSLAGGGQPQHF. For the CDR3, the DNA is TGTGCCAGCAGCTTGGCAGGGGGCGGTCAGCCCCAGCATTTT.